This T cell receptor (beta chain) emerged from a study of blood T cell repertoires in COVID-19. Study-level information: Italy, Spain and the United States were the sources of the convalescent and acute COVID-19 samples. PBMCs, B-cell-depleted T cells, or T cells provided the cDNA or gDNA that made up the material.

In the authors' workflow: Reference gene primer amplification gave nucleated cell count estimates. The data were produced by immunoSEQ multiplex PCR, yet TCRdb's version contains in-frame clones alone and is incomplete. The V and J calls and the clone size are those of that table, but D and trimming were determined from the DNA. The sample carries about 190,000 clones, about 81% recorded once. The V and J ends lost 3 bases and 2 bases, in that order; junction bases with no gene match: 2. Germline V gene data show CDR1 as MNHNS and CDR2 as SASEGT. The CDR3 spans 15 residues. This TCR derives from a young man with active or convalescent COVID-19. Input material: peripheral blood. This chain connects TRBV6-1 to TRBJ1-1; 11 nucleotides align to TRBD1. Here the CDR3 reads CASSEDRGPNTEAFF. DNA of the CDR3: TGTGCCAGCAGTGAGGACAGGGGGCCCAACACTGAAGCTTTCTTT.